This is a list of T cell receptor beta chains from one sample in a study of cytomegalovirus exposure and HLA in healthy donors. Profiling relied on immunoSEQ multiplex PCR, and the TCRdb table lists in-frame clones only, not all of them. Among tens of thousands of clones listed, roughly 94% were seen once. Source material: PBMCs. Source of these receptors: a woman between 18 and 30 years old in good health and CMV-seropositive. Each CDR3 is given with its conserved first and last residue. D genes are given only for firm matches. Some rows mark clone size as missing; the rest say once, few, many or name a class of expanded clone.

j_call v_call cdr3_length clone_size d_call cdr3_aa cdr3_nt
TRBJ2-7 TRBV5-8 13 - - CASSFSGSYEQYF TGTGCCAGCAGCTTTTCAGGGTCCTACGAGCAGTACTTC
TRBJ2-3 TRBV5-1 15 - - CASSLATSEMGTQYF TGCGCCAGCAGCTTGGCCACAAGCGAGATGGGTACGCAGTATTTT
TRBJ2-7 TRBV30 16 - - CAWSPHTRLASYEQYF TGTGCCTGGAGCCCCCACACGCGGCTCGCCTCCTACGAGCAGTACTTC
TRBJ2-1 TRBV7-9 19 - TRBD1 CASSLGTGRASGGNNEQFF TGTGCCAGCAGCCTCGGGACAGGGAGAGCTAGCGGAGGAAACAATGAGCAGTTCTTC
TRBJ1-1 TRBV15 14 - - CATTPRRGSAEAFF TGTGCCACGACACCCCGTAGGGGATCGGCTGAAGCTTTCTTT
TRBJ2-5 TRBV27 20 - - CASKRPLSGNATRPQETQYF TGTGCCAGCAAAAGGCCCCTCTCCGGGAACGCGACTAGGCCGCAAGAGACCCAGTACTTC
TRBJ2-5 TRBV18 11 - - CASSLQETQYF TGTGCCAGCTCTCTTCAAGAGACCCAGTACTTC
TRBJ2-3 TRBV7-9 15 - - CASSPGSGSTDTQYF TGTGCCAGCAGCCCGGGGTCGGGTAGCACAGATACGCAGTATTTT
TRBJ2-7 TRBV7-9 15 - TRBD2 CASSEGLAGLYEQYF TGTGCCAGCAGCGAGGGACTAGCGGGCCTATACGAGCAGTACTTC
TRBJ2-7 TRBV9 16 - TRBD1 CASSDGWDRVTYEQYF TGTGCCAGCAGCGATGGTTGGGACAGGGTCACCTACGAGCAGTACTTC
TRBJ2-7 TRBV27 16 - TRBD1 CASSLSGTGSSSEQYF TGTGCCAGCAGTTTGTCCGGGACAGGAAGTTCGAGCGAGCAGTACTTC
TRBJ2-7 TRBV21-1 16 - - CASSYRLAGGGNEQYF TGTGCCAGCAGCTATCGACTAGCGGGAGGGGGGAACGAGCAGTACTTC
TRBJ2-2 TRBV5-1 14 - - CASSPYGNSGELFF TGCGCCAGCAGCCCGTACGGTAATTCCGGGGAGCTGTTTTTT
TRBJ1-2 TRBV29-1 17 - - CSVEDTVSRPSNYGYTF TGCAGCGTTGAAGACACAGTATCCCGGCCCTCTAACTATGGCTACACCTTC
TRBJ2-1 TRBV19 15 - TRBD1 CASIATKQGADEQFF TGTGCCAGTATAGCCACAAAACAGGGGGCGGATGAGCAGTTCTTC
TRBJ2-3 TRBV6-4 17 - - CASSPHSLDEGGDTQYF TGTGCCAGCAGCCCCCACTCCCTCGATGAGGGTGGAGATACGCAGTATTTT
TRBJ1-3 TRBV7-9 17 - - CASSLGLTGLGGNTIYF TGTGCCAGCAGCTTAGGACTTACGGGTTTAGGTGGAAACACCATATATTTT
TRBJ1-5 TRBV13 16 - - CASSLGGGPGGQPQHF TGTGCCAGCAGCTTAGGGGGTGGGCCTGGGGGGCAGCCCCAGCATTTT
TRBJ1-6 TRBV5-1 15 - - CASSLDSLYNSPLHF TGCGCCAGCAGCTTGGACAGTCTCTATAATTCACCCCTCCACTTT
TRBJ2-5 TRBV5-4 14 - - CASSSPTGRETQYF TGTGCCAGCAGCTCCCCAACAGGGAGAGAGACCCAGTACTTC
TRBJ2-5 TRBV5-1 13 - - CASSLGLRETQYF TGCGCCAGCAGCTTGGGCCTGCGGGAGACCCAGTACTTC
TRBJ1-4 TRBV5-1 14 - - CASSLQSRNEKLFF TGCGCCAGCAGCCTTCAGTCCCGAAATGAAAAACTGTTTTTT
TRBJ2-1 TRBV7-9 16 - TRBD1 CASSFTGTGELEGQFF TGTGCCAGCAGCTTCACCGGGACAGGAGAGCTTGAAGGGCAGTTCTTC
TRBJ1-1 TRBV19 11 - - CASSTGTEAFF TGTGCCAGTAGTACCGGGACAGAAGCTTTCTTT
TRBJ1-5 TRBV6-6 14 - TRBD1 CASSLRTGDQPQHF TGTGCCAGCAGTCTCCGGACAGGGGATCAGCCCCAGCATTTT
TRBJ1-4 TRBV7-9 16 - - CASSLAVDRVNEKLFF TGTGCCAGCAGCTTAGCGGTGGACAGAGTTAATGAAAAACTGTTTTTT
TRBJ1-2 TRBV5-8 14 - TRBD1 CASSQLPGQRGYTF TGTGCCAGCAGCCAACTCCCGGGACAGAGGGGCTACACCTTC
TRBJ2-2 TRBV5-4 16 - - CASSKTGLANTGELFF TGTGCCAGCAGCAAGACAGGCCTCGCGAACACCGGGGAGCTGTTTTTT
TRBJ1-2 TRBV13 16 - - CASSLEGDRPIYGYTF TGTGCCAGCAGCTTAGAAGGCGACAGGCCCATCTATGGCTACACCTTC
TRBJ2-5 TRBV11-2 19 once - CASSNRGQGGGIEQETQYF TGTGCCAGCAGCAATCGAGGGCAGGGAGGGGGGATAGAGCAAGAGACCCAGTACTTC
TRBJ1-1 TRBV4-3 14 - - CASSQDGSGTEAFF TGCGCCAGCAGCCAAGATGGGTCGGGGACTGAAGCTTTCTTT
TRBJ2-5 TRBV18 17 - TRBD2 CASSPPSGGVIRETQYF TGTGCCAGCTCACCCCCAAGCGGGGGGGTCATTAGGGAGACCCAGTACTTC
TRBJ2-3 TRBV27 15 - TRBD2 CASTWVAGGMRTQYF TGTGCCAGCACCTGGGTAGCGGGAGGCATGCGTACGCAGTATTTT